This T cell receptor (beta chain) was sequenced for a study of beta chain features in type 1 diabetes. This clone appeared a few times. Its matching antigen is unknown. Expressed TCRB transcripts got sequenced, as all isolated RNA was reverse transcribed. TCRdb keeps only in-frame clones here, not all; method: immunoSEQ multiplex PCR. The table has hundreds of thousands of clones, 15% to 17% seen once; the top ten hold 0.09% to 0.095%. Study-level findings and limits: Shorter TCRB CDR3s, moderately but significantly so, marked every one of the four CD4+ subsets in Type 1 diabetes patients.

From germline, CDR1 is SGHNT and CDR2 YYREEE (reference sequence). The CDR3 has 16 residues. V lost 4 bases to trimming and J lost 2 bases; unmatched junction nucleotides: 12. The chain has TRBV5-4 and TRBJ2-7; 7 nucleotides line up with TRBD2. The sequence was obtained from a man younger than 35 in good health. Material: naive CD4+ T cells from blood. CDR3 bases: TGTGCCAGCAGCAAGACTAGCCAATCACTTGCCTACGAGCAGTACTTC. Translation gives CASSKTSQSLAYEQYF.